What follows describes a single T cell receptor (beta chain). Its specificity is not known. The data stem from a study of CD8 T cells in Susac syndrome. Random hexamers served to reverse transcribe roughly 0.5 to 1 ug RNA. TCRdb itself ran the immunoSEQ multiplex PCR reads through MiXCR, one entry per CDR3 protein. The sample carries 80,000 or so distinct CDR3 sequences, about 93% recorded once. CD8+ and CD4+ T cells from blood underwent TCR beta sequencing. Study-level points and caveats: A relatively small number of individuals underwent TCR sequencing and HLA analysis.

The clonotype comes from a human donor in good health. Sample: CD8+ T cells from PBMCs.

The CDR3 DNA sequence: TGTGCCAGCAGCCAACCCTACAGGGGGCGGGACACTGAAGCTTTCTTT. Protein product: CASSQPYRGRDTEAFF. V usage is TRBV6-6 and J usage is TRBJ1-1, with 9 bases aligning to TRBD1. V lost 6 bases and J lost 3; bases outside the gene matches: 11. The germline V gene has CDR1 MNHNY and CDR2 SVGAGI (reference sequence). The CDR3 loop spans 16 amino acids.